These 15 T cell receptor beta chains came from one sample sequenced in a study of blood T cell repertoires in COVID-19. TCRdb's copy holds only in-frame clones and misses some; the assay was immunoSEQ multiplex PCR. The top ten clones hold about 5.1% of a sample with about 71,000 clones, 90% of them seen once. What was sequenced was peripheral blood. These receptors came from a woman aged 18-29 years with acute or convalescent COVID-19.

CDR3 sequence (DNA): TGTGCCAGCCTGGAAAATCGGAGGGGGGGCGCATTTGGGGCCGGGGAGCTGTTTTTT. Residues: CASLENRRGGAFGAGELFF. The chain is built from TRBV7-9 and TRBJ2-2; possibly TRBD2 for D (7 bases). Germline lookup yields CDR1 SEHNR and CDR2 FQNEAQ (reference sequence). This CDR3 comprises 19 residues. V lost 8 bases and J 6 bases, leaving 31 bases between the germline ends.

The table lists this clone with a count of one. The CDR3 coding sequence is TGTGCCAGCAGTTCGGCCGGAGGAGGAGCTTTCTTT. Its protein product is CASSSAGGGAFF. The rearrangement uses TRBV6-6 and TRBJ1-1; D remains unclear. CDR1 and CDR2 from the germline V gene are MNHNY and SVGAGI (reference sequence). The CDR3 runs to 12 residues. V lost 4 bases and J lost 10, with 13 bases in between.

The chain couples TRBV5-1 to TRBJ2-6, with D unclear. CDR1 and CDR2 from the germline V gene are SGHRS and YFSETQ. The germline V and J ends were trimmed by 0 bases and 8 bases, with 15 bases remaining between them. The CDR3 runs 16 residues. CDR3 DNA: TGCGCCAGCAGCTTGGTGGGCTTACGGTCGACCAACGTCCTGACTTTC. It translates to CASSLVGLRSTNVLTF.

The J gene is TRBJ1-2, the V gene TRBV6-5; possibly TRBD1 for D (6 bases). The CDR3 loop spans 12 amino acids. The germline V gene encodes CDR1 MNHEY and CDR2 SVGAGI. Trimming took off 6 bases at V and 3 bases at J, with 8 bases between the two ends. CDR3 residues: CASSKGDYGYTF. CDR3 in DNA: TGTGCCAGCAGCAAGGGGGACTATGGCTACACCTTC.

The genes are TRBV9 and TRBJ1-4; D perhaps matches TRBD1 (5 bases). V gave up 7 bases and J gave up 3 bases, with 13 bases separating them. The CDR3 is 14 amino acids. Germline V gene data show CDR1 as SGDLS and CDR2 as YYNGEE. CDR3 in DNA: TGTGCCAGCTCCTCGGGACTGTCTAATGAAAAACTGTTTTTT. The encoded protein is CASSSGLSNEKLFF.

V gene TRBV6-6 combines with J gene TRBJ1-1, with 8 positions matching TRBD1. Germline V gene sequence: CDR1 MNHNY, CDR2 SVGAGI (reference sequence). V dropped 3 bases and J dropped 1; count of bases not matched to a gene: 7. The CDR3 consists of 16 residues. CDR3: CASSYSLTGGNTEAFF. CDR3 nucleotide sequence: TGTGCCAGCAGTTATTCCCTTACAGGGGGGAACACTGAAGCTTTCTTT.

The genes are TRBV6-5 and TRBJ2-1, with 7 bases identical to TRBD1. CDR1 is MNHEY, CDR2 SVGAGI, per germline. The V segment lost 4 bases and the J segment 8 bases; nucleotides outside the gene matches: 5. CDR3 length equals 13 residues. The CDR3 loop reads CASSSTGYHEQFF. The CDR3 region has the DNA TGTGCCAGCAGTTCGACAGGGTATCATGAGCAGTTCTTC.

The CDR3 here is CASSQWATGGLAGEGCNEQFF. The CDR3 nucleotides are TGCGCCAGCAGTCAATGGGCGACAGGGGGCCTAGCGGGAGAGGGTTGCAATGAGCAGTTCTTC. This chain links TRBV23-1 with TRBJ2-1, with D perhaps matching TRBD1 or TRBD2 (10 bases each). TRBV23-1 is known as an ORF, though its function is uncertain. The V end was cut by 1 base, the J end by 6 bases, with 31 bases between. CDR3 size: 21 residues.

CDR3 region: CASRPGLPRPGELFF. The CDR3 coding sequence is TGCGCCAGCAGACCGGGACTGCCGCGGCCAGGGGAGCTGTTTTTT. This sequence joins TRBV4-1 and TRBJ2-2, with a tentative D call TRBD2 (6 bases). Trimming left V 6 bases short and J 8 bases short, with 19 bases between. Germline CDR1 is MGHRA and CDR2 is YSYEKL. The CDR3 extends over 15 amino acids.

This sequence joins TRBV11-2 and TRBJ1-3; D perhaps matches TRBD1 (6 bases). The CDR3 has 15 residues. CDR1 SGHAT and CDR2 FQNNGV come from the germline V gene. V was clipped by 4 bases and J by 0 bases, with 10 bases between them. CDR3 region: CASSSDRTSGNTIYF. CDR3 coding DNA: TGTGCCAGCAGCTCCGACAGGACCTCTGGAAACACCATATATTTT.

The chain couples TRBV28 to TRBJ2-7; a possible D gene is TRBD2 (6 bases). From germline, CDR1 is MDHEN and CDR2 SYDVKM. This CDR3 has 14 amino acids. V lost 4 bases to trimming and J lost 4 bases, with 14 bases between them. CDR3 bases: TGTGCCAGCAGTTGGTCAGGGAGGAAATACGAGCAGTACTTC. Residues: CASSWSGRKYEQYF.

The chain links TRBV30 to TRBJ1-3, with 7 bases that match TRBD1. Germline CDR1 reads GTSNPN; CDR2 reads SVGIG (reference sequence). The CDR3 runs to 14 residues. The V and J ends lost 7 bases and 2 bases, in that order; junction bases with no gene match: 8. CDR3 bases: TGTGCCTCGACAGGGAAGGCTGCTGGAAACACCATATATTTT. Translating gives CASTGKAAGNTIYF. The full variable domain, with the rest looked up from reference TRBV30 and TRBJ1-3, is SQTIHQWPATLVQPVGSPLSLECTVEGTSNPNLYWYRQAAGRGLQLLFYSVGIGQISSEVPQNLSASRPQDRQFILSSKKLLLSDSGFYLCASTGKAAGNTIYFGEGSWLTVV.

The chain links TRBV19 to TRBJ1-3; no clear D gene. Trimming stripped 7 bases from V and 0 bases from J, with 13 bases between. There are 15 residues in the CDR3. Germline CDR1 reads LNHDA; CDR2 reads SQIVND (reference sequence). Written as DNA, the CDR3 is TGTGCCAGTACCCCGAGGGAGACCTCTGGAAACACCATATATTTT. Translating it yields CASTPRETSGNTIYF.

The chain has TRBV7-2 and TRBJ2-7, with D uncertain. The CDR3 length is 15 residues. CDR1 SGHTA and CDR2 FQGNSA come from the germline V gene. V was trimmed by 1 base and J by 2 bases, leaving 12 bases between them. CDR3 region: CASSLGIAKTYEQYF. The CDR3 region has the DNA TGTGCCAGCAGCTTAGGAATAGCCAAAACCTACGAGCAGTACTTC.

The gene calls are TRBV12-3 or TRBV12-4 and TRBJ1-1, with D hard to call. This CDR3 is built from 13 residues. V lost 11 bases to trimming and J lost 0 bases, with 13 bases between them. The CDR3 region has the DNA TGTGCCGTCGCGGGAGGGATGAACACTGAAGCTTTCTTT. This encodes CAVAGGMNTEAFF.